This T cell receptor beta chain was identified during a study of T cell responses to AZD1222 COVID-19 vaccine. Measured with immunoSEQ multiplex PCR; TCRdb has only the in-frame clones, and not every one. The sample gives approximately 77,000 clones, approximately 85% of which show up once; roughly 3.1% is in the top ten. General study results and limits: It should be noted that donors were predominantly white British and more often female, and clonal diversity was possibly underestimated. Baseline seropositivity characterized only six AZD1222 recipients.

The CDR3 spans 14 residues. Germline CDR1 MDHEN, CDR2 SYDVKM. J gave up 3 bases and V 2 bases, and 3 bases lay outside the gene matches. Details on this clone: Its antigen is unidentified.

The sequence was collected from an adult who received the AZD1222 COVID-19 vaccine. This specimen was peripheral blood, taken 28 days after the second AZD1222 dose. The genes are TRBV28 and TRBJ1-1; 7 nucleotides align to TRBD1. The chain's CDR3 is CASSLDRADTEAFF. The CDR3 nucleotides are TGTGCCAGCAGTTTAGACAGGGCGGACACTGAAGCTTTCTTT. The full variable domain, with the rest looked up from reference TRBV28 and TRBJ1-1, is DVKVTQSSRYLVKRTGEKVFLECVQDMDHENMFWYRQDPGLGLRLIYFSYDVKMKEKGDIPEGYSVSREKKERFSLILESASTNQTSMYLCASSLDRADTEAFFGQGTRLTVV.